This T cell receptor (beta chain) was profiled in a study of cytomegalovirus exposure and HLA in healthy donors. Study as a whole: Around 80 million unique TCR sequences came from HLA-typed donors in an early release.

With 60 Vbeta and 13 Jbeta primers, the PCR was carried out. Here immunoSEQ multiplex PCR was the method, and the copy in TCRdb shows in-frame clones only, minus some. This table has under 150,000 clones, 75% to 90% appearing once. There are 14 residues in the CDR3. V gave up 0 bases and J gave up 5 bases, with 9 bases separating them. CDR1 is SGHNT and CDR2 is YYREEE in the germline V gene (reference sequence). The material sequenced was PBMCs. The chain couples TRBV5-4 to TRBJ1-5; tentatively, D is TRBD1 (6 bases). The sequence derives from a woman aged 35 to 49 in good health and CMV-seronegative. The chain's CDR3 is CASSLGRGDQPQHF. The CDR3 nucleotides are TGTGCCAGCAGCTTGGGCAGGGGCGATCAGCCCCAGCATTTT.